A selection of T cell receptor beta chains follows, all from one sample in a study of CD8+ T cells in alopecia areata. The repertoire was sequenced with immunoSEQ multiplex PCR; TCRdb's copy has only in-frame clones and lacks some. The profile shows hundreds of thousands of clones, roughly 50% of them singletons. Specimen: CD4+ T cells sorted from blood, collected at week 24, from a patient treated with tofacitinib. All receptors come from a human donor with alopecia areata. CDR3s include the opening cysteine and the closing phenylalanine or tryptophan. The order of the fields is D gene, J gene, V gene, CDR3 protein. The D gene is left open where the match is weak.

d_gene: TRBD2
j_gene: TRBJ2-3
v_gene: TRBV18
CDR3aa: CASSPLSGGSDTQYF

d_gene: TRBD1
j_gene: TRBJ1-1
v_gene: TRBV7-9
CDR3aa: CASRGDRAGTEAFF

d_gene: TRBD1
j_gene: TRBJ1-2
v_gene: TRBV9
CDR3aa: CASSTSDRTYGYTF

d_gene: -
j_gene: TRBJ1-5
v_gene: TRBV27
CDR3aa: CASSFLSGVQPQHF

d_gene: -
j_gene: TRBJ1-6
v_gene: TRBV5-1
CDR3aa: CASSLRNNSPLHF

d_gene: -
j_gene: TRBJ1-5
v_gene: TRBV7-2
CDR3aa: CASSLEGDQPQHF

d_gene: -
j_gene: TRBJ2-7
v_gene: TRBV28
CDR3aa: CASTLGKAGRGSEQYF

d_gene: TRBD2
j_gene: TRBJ2-7
v_gene: TRBV15
CDR3aa: CATSPGTSGGYEQYF

d_gene: -
j_gene: TRBJ1-5
v_gene: TRBV4-1
CDR3aa: CASSQGDRDGNQPQHF

d_gene: -
j_gene: TRBJ2-3
v_gene: TRBV6-5
CDR3aa: CASSPQGGNTQYF

d_gene: -
j_gene: TRBJ1-4
v_gene: TRBV4-1
CDR3aa: CASSRKQEVLFF

d_gene: -
j_gene: TRBJ1-1
v_gene: TRBV29-1
CDR3aa: CSVFRREKNTEAFF

d_gene: -
j_gene: TRBJ2-3
v_gene: TRBV9
CDR3aa: CASSFTDFGTDTQYF

d_gene: -
j_gene: TRBJ2-7
v_gene: TRBV27
CDR3aa: CASTPANSYEQYF

d_gene: -
j_gene: TRBJ2-7
v_gene: TRBV29-1
CDR3aa: CSARQNSYEQYF

d_gene: -
j_gene: TRBJ1-2
v_gene: TRBV5-1
CDR3aa: CASSQQVDYGYTF

d_gene: -
j_gene: TRBJ1-1
v_gene: TRBV30
CDR3aa: CAWSVLLPGEAFF

d_gene: TRBD1
j_gene: TRBJ1-5
v_gene: TRBV4-3
CDR3aa: CASSLDRDQPQHF

d_gene: TRBD1
j_gene: TRBJ2-5
v_gene: TRBV2
CDR3aa: CASRPGQGQETQYF

d_gene: TRBD1
j_gene: TRBJ2-1
v_gene: TRBV5-6
CDR3aa: CASSTHRGSYNEQFF

d_gene: -
j_gene: TRBJ1-1
v_gene: TRBV28
CDR3aa: CASSFRRQSEAFF

d_gene: TRBD1
j_gene: TRBJ2-1
v_gene: TRBV11-3
CDR3aa: CASSLEQGVVNEQFF

d_gene: -
j_gene: TRBJ2-3
v_gene: TRBV29-1
CDR3aa: CSVELGADTQYF

d_gene: -
j_gene: TRBJ2-7
v_gene: TRBV5-4
CDR3aa: CASTLHRPGREQYF

d_gene: -
j_gene: TRBJ1-2
v_gene: TRBV29-1
CDR3aa: CSVFVGVGYGYTF

d_gene: -
j_gene: TRBJ1-1
v_gene: TRBV7-2
CDR3aa: CASSLDQGNTEAFF

d_gene: -
j_gene: TRBJ2-7
v_gene: TRBV2
CDR3aa: CAGAVLKGDEQYF

d_gene: TRBD2
j_gene: TRBJ2-1
v_gene: TRBV30
CDR3aa: CAWGLVEQFF

d_gene: -
j_gene: TRBJ2-7
v_gene: TRBV7-2
CDR3aa: CASSTRSGYEQYF